This T cell receptor (beta chain) was found in a study of PD-1 blockade in classical Hodgkin lymphoma. The study, taken as a whole, reports: Whoever responded completely had baseline diversity much like that seen in newly diagnosed patients.

Worth noting for this clone: No antigen is known for it.

The V and J ends lost 3 bases and 2 bases, in that order; junction bases with no gene match: 8. Germline CDR1 and CDR2: SGHAT and FQDESV (reference sequence). The CDR3 spans 17 residues. Sequencing was performed with immunoSEQ multiplex PCR; in TCRdb, only in-frame clones are kept and a portion is missing. The sample has some 96,000 clones; more than 90% are singletons. In every patient, relapse followed autologous stem cell transplantation, while exposure to brentuximab vedotin differed. The material was peripheral blood mononuclear cells (PBMCs), obtained at baseline. The chain employs TRBV11-1 and TRBJ2-2; 8 bases agree with TRBD2. This TCR derives from a human donor with classical Hodgkin lymphoma. The CDR3 region has the DNA TGTGCCAGCAGCTTGACCGGGCGGGAGGCAAACACCGGGGAGCTGTTTTTT. It specifies CASSLTGREANTGELFF.